This TCR beta chain was captured in a study of post-analysis software for immune sequencing data. General study points: Roughly 5 TRBV segments were significantly more frequent in patients than in controls. TRBV5-6, TRBV5-1 and TRBV20-1 were among these segments.

Per the germline V gene, CDR1 is MNHEY and CDR2 is SVGAGI. Deletions cut 8 bases from V and 4 bases from J, with 17 bases between. This CDR3 is 14 amino acids long. Unique molecular identifiers featured in each of the TCR beta cDNA libraries. TCRdb passed the PCR reads through MiXCR, listing each CDR3 protein once. The table shows 500,000 to 600,000 distinct CDR3 sequences, with 44% occurring only once. This clonotype has a handful of counts. Antigen specificity is unknown. The sample consisted of blood. The TCR was taken from a girl aged 5 to 17 with multiple sclerosis. V is TRBV6-5 and J is TRBJ1-2, with D tentatively TRBD1 (6 bases). Here the CDR3 reads CASRGGFSFYGYTF. CDR3 DNA: TGTGCCAGCCGAGGGGGATTTTCCTTCTATGGCTACACCTTC.